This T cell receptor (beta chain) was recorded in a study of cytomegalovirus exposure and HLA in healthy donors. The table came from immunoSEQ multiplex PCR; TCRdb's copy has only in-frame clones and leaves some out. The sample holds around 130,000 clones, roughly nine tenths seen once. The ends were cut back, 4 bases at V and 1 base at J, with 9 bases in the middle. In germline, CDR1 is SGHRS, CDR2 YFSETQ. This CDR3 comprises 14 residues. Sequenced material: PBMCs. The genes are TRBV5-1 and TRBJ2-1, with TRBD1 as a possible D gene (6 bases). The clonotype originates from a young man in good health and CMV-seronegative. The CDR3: CASSTRGSYNEQFF. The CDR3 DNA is TGCGCCAGCAGCACCAGGGGTTCCTACAATGAGCAGTTCTTC.